This passage covers 22 T cell receptor beta chains from one sample sequenced in a study of identical twins. TCRdb independently ran MiXCR on the 5' RACE reads; one entry per CDR3 protein. The table lists about 530,000 distinct CDR3 sequences, 15% of them singletons, with roughly 0.44% in the top ten. The same sample was also used in a study of yellow fever vaccine responses in identical twins.

Sequenced input: CD4+ T cells sorted from blood. These receptors were taken from a woman aged 18-35 years in good health.

The rearrangement links TRBV12-3 or TRBV12-4 to TRBJ1-1, with TRBD1 as a possible D gene (6 bases). This CDR3 comprises 14 residues. Trimming pared 4 bases from V and 1 base from J, leaving 10 bases between. The CDR3 DNA is TGTGCCAGCAGTTCCAGGACAGAGAACACTGAAGCTTTCTTT. It codes for CASSSRTENTEAFF.

This clonotype came up a few times. The chain recombines TRBV4-1 with TRBJ2-7; maybe TRBD1 (6 bases). Looked up from germline, CDR1 is MGHRA and CDR2 is YSYEKL. V lost 1 base and J lost 3, with 13 bases in between. The CDR3 covers 15 residues. The CDR3 region has the DNA TGCGCCAGCAGCCAAGCCGACAGGCTCAACTACGAGCAGTACTTC. Translated, it gives CASSQADRLNYEQYF.

The rearrangement uses TRBV29-1 and TRBJ2-2; possibly TRBD1 for D (5 bases). The CDR3 is 11 amino acids. Germline V gene lookup returns CDR1 SQVTM and CDR2 ANQGSEA. Trimming took off 4 bases at V and 6 bases at J, with 6 bases between the two ends. Here the CDR3 DNA reads TGCAGCGTTGGGGGCGCCGGGGAGCTGTTTTTT. It yields the protein CSVGGAGELFF.

This clonotype was seen only a few times. The gene calls are TRBV7-8 and TRBJ1-6; D may be TRBD1 (5 bases). V lost 1 base and J lost 13, with 17 bases in between. Germline V CDR1 and CDR2: SGHVS, FQNEAQ. The CDR3 covers 15 residues. CDR3 amino acids: CASSLDRDPGHPLHF. The CDR3 DNA reads as TGTGCCAGCAGCTTAGACCGGGACCCAGGCCATCCCCTCCACTTT.

This clonotype was found many times. The rearrangement uses TRBV12-3 or TRBV12-4 and TRBJ1-1; TRBD1 matches 10 bases. The V and J ends lost 5 bases and 5 bases, in that order; junction bases with no gene match: 5. This CDR3 is 14 amino acids long. The CDR3, as DNA: TGTGCCAGCAGTCCTAGGACAGGGGGGACTGAAGCTTTCTTT. Amino acids: CASSPRTGGTEAFF.

This clonotype was counted a few times. J is TRBJ2-2 and V is TRBV2; 12 nucleotides agree with TRBD2. The CDR3 has 20 amino acids. The germline CDR1 and CDR2 sequences are SNHLY and FYNNEI. With 1 base clipped from V and 2 bases from J, the junction kept 11 bases outside the gene matches. The CDR3, as DNA: TGTGCCAGCAGTGAAGAGACCTTACGACTAGCGGGAGCCAACACCGGGGAGCTGTTTTTT. This translates into CASSEETLRLAGANTGELFF.

This clonotype was counted a few times. This sequence joins TRBV5-8 and TRBJ2-7; D is perhaps TRBD1 (7 bases). Germline CDR1 and CDR2: SGHTS and YDEGEE. Trimming pared 3 bases from V and 0 bases from J, leaving 16 bases between. The CDR3 length is 16 residues. The CDR3, as DNA: TGTGCCAGCAGCTACTTCCAGGGGGGCTACTCCTACGAGCAGTACTTC. Its translation: CASSYFQGGYSYEQYF.

This clonotype has just a few counts. The rearrangement links TRBV29-1 to TRBJ1-1; a possible D gene is TRBD1 (5 bases). The CDR3 contains 11 residues. Germline loops: CDR1 SQVTM, CDR2 ANQGSEA. DNA of the CDR3: TGCAAAGTACAGGCATCAACTGAAGCTTTCTTT. This codes for CKVQASTEAFF.

The chain joins TRBV20-1 to TRBJ2-1, with unresolved D. Trimming removed 0 bases from V and 11 bases from J, with 14 bases in between. CDR1 is DFQATT and CDR2 is SNEGSKA in the germline V gene (reference sequence). CDR3 length: 13 amino acids. The CDR3 DNA follows: TGCAGTGCTAGAGACAGAACTACGGATAAGCAGTTCTTC. This gives the protein CSARDRTTDKQFF.

The V and J genes are TRBV20-1 and TRBJ2-3; perhaps TRBD2 as D (6 bases). CDR3 length: 16 amino acids. The germline CDR1 and CDR2 sequences are DFQATT and SNEGSKA (reference sequence). Trimming removed 6 bases from V and 1 base from J, with 20 bases in between. CDR3 in amino acids: CSAGAGGTGGTDTQYF. For the CDR3, the DNA is TGCAGTGCCGGCGCGGGCGGGACTGGAGGCACAGATACGCAGTATTTT.

The rearrangement uses TRBV12-3 or TRBV12-4 and TRBJ2-3; a possible D gene is TRBD2 (6 bases). The V gene lost 0 bases and the J gene lost 2 bases, with 18 bases spanning the gap. The CDR3 extends over 18 amino acids. As DNA, the CDR3 is TGTGCCAGCAGTTTAGCTACCGGGAGATCGGGTTACACAGATACGCAGTATTTT. Its translation: CASSLATGRSGYTDTQYF.

This clonotype has a handful of counts. The chain carries TRBV6-5 and TRBJ2-3, with a tentative D call TRBD2 (7 bases). Trimming stripped 0 bases from V and 6 bases from J, with 19 bases between. The CDR3 spans 17 residues. Germline CDR1 is MNHEY and CDR2 is SVGAGI. The CDR3 nucleotides are TGTGCCAGCAGTTACTCGCGTCTTGGGGGGGGCCCGGATACGCAGTATTTT. It yields the protein CASSYSRLGGGPDTQYF.

This clonotype was detected only a few times. V gene TRBV6-2 or TRBV6-3 combines with J gene TRBJ1-4; D remains ambiguous. The CDR3 extends over 15 amino acids. CDR1 is MNHEY, CDR2 SVGEGT, per germline. Trimming removed 8 bases at V and 4 bases at J, with 17 bases between. The CDR3 DNA follows: TGTGCCAGCGCGGGCGCGGGAGGCATTAATGAAAAACTGTTTTTT. Protein product: CASAGAGGINEKLFF.

This sequence joins TRBV3-1 and TRBJ2-1; 10 bases match TRBD2. Germline CDR1 is LGHDT and CDR2 is YNNKEL (reference sequence). Trimming at V came to 3 bases and at J to 12 bases, leaving 8 bases not matched to a gene. The CDR3 runs to 14 residues. CDR3 amino acids: CASSHRTSGTAQFF. In DNA, the CDR3 is TGTGCCAGCAGCCACAGGACTAGCGGCACAGCGCAGTTCTTC.

The V and J genes are TRBV15 and TRBJ2-4; TRBD2 matches at 10 bases. V lost 0 bases to trimming and J lost 3 bases; unmatched junction nucleotides: 11. This CDR3 is built from 19 residues. Germline V gene lookup returns CDR1 LNHNV and CDR2 YYDKDF (reference sequence). CDR3 in DNA: TGTGCCACCAGCAGAGATGTAGCGGGAGGTACCTTAGGCAAAAACATTCAGTACTTC. Amino acids: CATSRDVAGGTLGKNIQYF.

The chain is built from TRBV6-1 and TRBJ2-7; no clear D gene. The CDR3 is made up of 13 amino acids. The germline gives CDR1 MNHNS, CDR2 SASEGT. Deletions cut 6 bases from V and 3 bases from J, with 12 bases between. Here the CDR3 reads CASSLKYSYEQYV. DNA for the CDR3: TGTGCCAGCAGCCTAAAATACAGCTACGAGCAGTACGTC.

There are many counts of this clonotype. The V gene is TRBV28, the J gene TRBJ1-1, with D perhaps TRBD1 (6 bases). Trimming cost V 6 bases and J 4 bases, with 27 bases left between them. The V gene's germline CDR1 is MDHEN and CDR2 SYDVKM. The CDR3 is 18 residues long. The CDR3 bases are TGTGCCAGCAGACATATGAGGGGGGTGGTGGGGTTGGGCACTGAAGCTTTCTTT. Its translation is CASRHMRGVVGLGTEAFF.

The J gene is TRBJ1-1, the V gene TRBV7-2; 8 bases align to TRBD1. J gave up 5 bases and V 3 bases, and 11 bases lay outside the gene matches. The CDR3 contains 16 residues. Germline V gives CDR1 SGHTA, CDR2 FQGNSA. DNA for the CDR3: TGTGCCAGCAGCTTGGCCGGGACAGGTATCCGGACTGAAGCTTTCTTT. This sequence encodes CASSLAGTGIRTEAFF.

This clonotype was picked up many times. The V gene is TRBV29-1, the J gene TRBJ2-5; D possibly uses TRBD1 or TRBD2 (5 bases each). The germline CDR1 and CDR2 sequences are SQVTM and ANQGSEA. Trimming left V 2 bases short and J 5 bases short, with 9 bases between. The CDR3 contains 12 residues. The CDR3 region has the DNA TGCAGCGTTGAAAGGGGACCTGAGACCCAGTACTTC. Its translation: CSVERGPETQYF.

The V gene is TRBV2, the J gene TRBJ2-5; D is perhaps TRBD2 (6 bases). The CDR3 has 14 residues. CDR1 and CDR2 from the germline V gene are SNHLY and FYNNEI. V was shortened by 9 bases and J by 7 bases, with 21 bases between the two germline ends. CDR3: CARNGAAGGATQYF. For the CDR3, the DNA is TGTGCCAGGAACGGTGCAGCCGGGGGTGCGACCCAGTACTTC.

In its sample, this clonotype was seen many times. The chain joins TRBV12-3 or TRBV12-4 to TRBJ2-1, with TRBD1 as a possible D gene (5 bases). V was pared by 1 base and J by 0 bases, with 7 bases between. This CDR3 has 15 residues. The CDR3 coding sequence is TGTGCCAGCAGTTTAGGGGGCTACTCCTACAATGAGCAGTTCTTC. Its protein product is CASSLGGYSYNEQFF.

This clonotype was observed a handful of times. In nucleotides, the CDR3 is TGCGCCAGCAGCCTCCGACAGGGAGATTTTATTGATACGCAGTATTTT. As protein: CASSLRQGDFIDTQYF. The chain combines TRBV4-1 with TRBJ2-3, with 7 positions matching TRBD1. V trimming: 4 bases; J trimming: 6 bases; junction bases outside the gene matches: 13. Germline V CDR1 and CDR2: MGHRA, YSYEKL. The CDR3 is made up of 16 amino acids.